This T cell receptor beta chain is drawn from a study of T cell responses to AZD1222 COVID-19 vaccine. Trimming cost V 0 bases and J 8 bases, with 7 bases left between them. Looked up from germline, CDR1 is DFQATT and CDR2 is SNEGSKA (reference sequence). CDR3 length: 11 residues. Findings of the study overall: Two AZD1222 administrations were followed by greater Spike-specific TCR breadth and depth. Reports say nearly half of spike-specific TCRs go after unmutated variant regions.

TCRdb's table, derived via immunoSEQ multiplex PCR, lists solely in-frame clones and lacks some. Found here are approximately 220,000 clones, about 92% of them singletons; the top ten hold 1%. A word on this clone: Its antigen is still unknown.

This TCR came from an adult in good health. Material: peripheral blood, obtained on day 0 of MenACWY control vaccination. J is TRBJ1-1 and V is TRBV20-1, with unresolved D. In DNA, the CDR3 is TGCAGTGCTAGAGAGAGGGAGGAAGCTTTCTTT. Protein product: CSAREREEAFF.